A single sample gave rise to the 22 T cell receptor beta chains below, sequenced in a study of tumor and adjacent non-tumor tissue in lung cancer. RNA was extracted from bulk tissue without any cell sorting. The library came from three nested PCR rounds adapted from ARM-PCR protocols. MiXCR, applied by TCRdb to the multiplex PCR reads, yields one record per CDR3 protein. This table holds 70,000 to 90,000 distinct CDR3 sequences, roughly 80% found once. What was sequenced was lung tumor tissue. Receptors originate from a woman aged 50 to 65 with non-small cell lung cancer.

This clonotype was counted between two and nine times. The J gene is TRBJ2-7, the V gene TRBV11-1, with 7 bases fitting TRBD1. V trimming: 5 bases; J trimming: 10 bases; junction bases outside the gene matches: 11. The germline V gene has CDR1 SGHAT and CDR2 FQDESV (reference sequence). The CDR3 is 13 amino acids. This CDR3 is CASSHWDSSYQYF. The DNA of the CDR3 is TGTGCCAGCAGCCACTGGGACAGCTCCTACCAGTACTTC.

With regard to this clonotype: Relative to the germline gene, one junction end is altered; a read error may explain this. This chain links TRBV7-2 with TRBJ2-7; TRBD2 is a possible D gene (6 bases). CDR3 size: 15 residues. Germline CDR1 SGHTA, CDR2 FQGNSA. The DNA of the CDR3 is TGTGCCATCAGCTACTTAGTGGGAGGACCCTACGAGCAGTACTTC. It yields the protein CAISYLVGGPYEQYF.

V usage is TRBV6-5 and J usage is TRBJ2-7; 12 nucleotides align to TRBD2. With V trimmed by 6 bases and J by 4 bases, 4 bases remained unmatched. The V gene's germline CDR1 is MNHEY and CDR2 SVGAGI. The CDR3 is 14 residues long. The CDR3 DNA is TGTGCCAGCAGGCAGACTAGCGGGAGATACGAGCAGTACTTC. This translates into CASRQTSGRYEQYF.

On this clonotype: Relative to the germline gene, one junction end is altered; a read error may explain this. The V call is TRBV24-1, the J call TRBJ2-1, with D unresolved. This CDR3 region has 16 residues. Germline CDR1 reads KGHDR; CDR2 reads SFDVKD. The CDR3 here is CAASKASSISCNEQFF. The CDR3 region has the DNA TGTGCCGCCAGTAAGGCCAGCAGCATATCCTGCAATGAGCAGTTCTTC.

The sample holds a few counts of this clonotype. A junction end diverges from the germline sequence, so it may reflect a read error. This chain uses TRBV6-6 with TRBJ2-7; unclear D gene. This CDR3 spans 13 amino acids. CDR1 is MNHNY and CDR2 is SVGAGI in the germline V gene (reference sequence). CDR3 DNA: TGCGCCAGCAGTTACGGCAACTCTTACGAGCAGTACTTC. As protein: CASSYGNSYEQYF.

In the case of this clonotype: An end of the junction differs from the germline gene, which may be a read error. The rearrangement joins TRBV11-2 to TRBJ2-1; no clear D gene. Germline CDR1 SGHAT, CDR2 FQNNGV. This CDR3 is built from 12 residues. In nucleotides, the CDR3 is TGTGCCATCAGCCCCTCCGGATATGATCAATTCTTC. Protein: CAISPSGYDQFF.

For this clonotype: The conserved final phenylalanine or tryptophan is absent from the CDR3, which likely points to a read error. This chain connects TRBV20-1 to TRBJ1-1; weak D call: TRBD1 (5 bases). Trimming took 4 bases from V and 6 from J, leaving 15 bases between them. The CDR3 is 13 amino acids. CDR1 is DFQATT and CDR2 is SNEGSKA in the germline V gene (reference sequence). In DNA, the CDR3 is TGCAGTGCTATTCAGGGTGGAGACTCTGAAGCTTTCCTT. Its translation is CSAIQGGDSEAFL.

This clonotype has only a few counts. One base away lies a much larger clone, so this may be a sequencing read error. This CDR3 is missing its conserved last phenylalanine or tryptophan, likely due to a read error. In DNA form, the CDR3 reads TGTGCCAGCAGTTCCTACAGGGGAACGAACACCGGGGAGCTGTTTATT. It yields the protein CASSSYRGTNTGELFI. The chain carries TRBV28 and TRBJ2-2; 7 bases match TRBD1. CDR3 length: 16 amino acids. Trimming cost V 4 bases and J 0 bases; bases outside gene matches: 5. Germline V lookup: CDR1 MDHEN, CDR2 SYDVKM.

Details on this clonotype: Compared with germline, one end of the junction differs, possibly owing to a read error. This sequence joins TRBV6-1 and TRBJ1-5, with D unresolved. Germline V CDR1 and CDR2: MNHNS, SASEGT. There are 17 residues in the CDR3. The chain's CDR3 is CARSDFQITYSNQPQHF. CDR3 bases: TGTGCCAGGAGTGATTTCCAGATTACTTATAGCAATCAGCCCCAGCATTTT.

With regard to this clonotype: An end of the junction differs from the germline gene, which may be a read error. This chain joins TRBV6-5 and TRBJ2-3; TRBD2 matches at 10 bases. Per germline, CDR1 MNHEY and CDR2 SVGAGI. The CDR3 extends over 15 amino acids. The CDR3 here is CTSSFRGLAQDMQYF. The CDR3 DNA reads TGTACCAGCAGTTTTAGGGGACTAGCGCAAGATATGCAGTATTTT.

Details on this clonotype: A read error may produce the germline difference seen at one junction end. The chain recombines TRBV20-1 with TRBJ2-7; D remains unclear. CDR3 size: 17 residues. Germline CDR1 DFQATT, CDR2 SNEGSKA (reference sequence). The CDR3 nucleotides are TGCTGTGCAGCAGCCCCTGCTACCCGTCGTAGCTCCTACGTGCAGTACTTC. Translated: CCAAAPATRRSSYVQYF.

The V call is TRBV20-1, the J call TRBJ2-1; D not resolved. Germline CDR1 DFQATT, CDR2 SNEGSKA (reference sequence). Trimming cost V 0 bases and J 16 bases, with 16 bases left between them. This CDR3 has 12 residues. As DNA, the CDR3 is TGCAGTGCTAGAGATGTAGAGCGTGAGCGCTTCTTC. Protein: CSARDVERERFF.

Notes on this clonotype: A read error may produce the germline difference seen at one junction end. The V gene is TRBV5-6, the J gene TRBJ1-5; the D is unclear. The CDR3 is 15 amino acids. The V gene's germline CDR1 is SGHDT and CDR2 YYEEEE. CDR3 DNA sequence: TGTGCCAGCTGCTTGCCGGTGAGCGGCAATCAGCCCCAGCATTTT. It translates to CASCLPVSGNQPQHF.

The chain combines TRBV12-3 or TRBV12-4 with TRBJ1-5; TRBD1 aligns across 7 bases. This CDR3 region has 12 residues. V dropped 7 bases and J dropped 11; count of bases not matched to a gene: 8. CDR3 DNA: TGTGCCAGCACTCAGGGGGATCGGTCCCAGCATTTT. Its translation: CASTQGDRSQHF.

The V gene is TRBV20-1, the J gene TRBJ2-1; possibly TRBD1 or TRBD2 for D (6 bases each). Between the trimmed V and J ends, which lost 1 base and 2 bases, there was a span of 9 bases. The CDR3 runs to 14 residues. Germline V gene data show CDR1 as DFQATT and CDR2 as SNEGSKA (reference sequence). The CDR3 here is CSARVGGPYNEQFF. CDR3 DNA: TGCAGTGCTAGAGTGGGGGGCCCCTACAATGAGCAGTTCTTC.

Worth noting for this clonotype: Lacking the conserved final phenylalanine or tryptophan, this CDR3 likely reflects a read error. The chain joins TRBV30 to TRBJ2-6, with D uncertain. The germline V and J ends were trimmed by 2 bases and 2 bases, with 7 bases remaining between them. The length of the CDR3 is 14 residues. Germline V gene sequence: CDR1 GTSNPN, CDR2 SVGIG (reference sequence). The CDR3 region is CAWSRRAGANVLTL. The CDR3 DNA reads TGTGCCTGGAGTAGACGAGCTGGGGCCAACGTCCTGACTTTG.

To note about this clonotype: The junction does not match germline at one end; this may be a read error. The chain carries TRBV20-1 and TRBJ2-3; 9 bases match TRBD2. Germline loops: CDR1 DFQATT, CDR2 SNEGSKA (reference sequence). CDR3 length equals 17 residues. The CDR3 DNA is TGCAGAGTTAGAGGCCGGTCTAGCGGGGTTAGCATAGATACGCAGTATTTT. Translated: CRVRGRSSGVSIDTQYF.

This clonotype was counted once. The chain recombines TRBV28 with TRBJ2-5; possible D gene TRBD2, 5 bases. The CDR3 is 13 residues long. Trimming left V 7 bases short and J 5 bases short, with 14 bases between. CDR1 and CDR2 (germline): MDHEN, SYDVKM. The CDR3: CASTRAVRETQYF. As DNA, the CDR3 is TGTGCCAGCACGAGGGCCGTTAGGGAGACCCAGTACTTC.

Concerning this clonotype itself: Compared with germline, one end of the junction differs, possibly owing to a read error. The chain links TRBV5-4 to TRBJ2-7, with no clear D. The germline CDR1 and CDR2 sequences are SGHNT and YYREEE (reference sequence). This CDR3 comprises 12 residues. CDR3 nucleotide sequence: TGTGCCAGCAACTTGGATTTCTACAAGCAGTACTTC. It specifies CASNLDFYKQYF.

This clonotype is a singleton in its sample. At one end the junction does not follow the germline gene, possibly because of a read error. The V gene is TRBV5-5, the J gene TRBJ1-2; 7 bases map to TRBD1. Per germline, CDR1 SGHKS and CDR2 YYEKEE (reference sequence). The CDR3 length is 15 residues. CDR3 nucleotides: TGTGCCAGCAGCTTGACCGGGACAGAGAACTATAACTACGCCTTC. It yields the protein CASSLTGTENYNYAF.

This clonotype occurred many times. The V and J genes are TRBV6-1 and TRBJ2-1, with D uncertain. The length of the CDR3 is 13 residues. The germline V gene has CDR1 MNHNS and CDR2 SASEGT. V was clipped by 3 bases and J by 5 bases, with 8 bases between them. The CDR3 DNA reads as TGTGCCAGCAGTGATAATTTTAACAATGAGCAGTTCTTC. It yields the protein CASSDNFNNEQFF.

Comment on this clonotype: One junction end disagrees with the germline gene, perhaps due to a read error. This sequence joins TRBV6-5 and TRBJ1-1; D perhaps matches TRBD1 (6 bases). Germline CDR1 is MNHEY and CDR2 is SVGAGI. There are 12 residues in the CDR3. CDR3 region: CAISRRGNEAFF. CDR3 DNA sequence: TGTGCCATCAGTCGCAGGGGAAATGAGGCTTTCTTT.